Detailed here is one T cell receptor (beta chain). Its antigen is undetermined. The source of the sample is a study of T-cell memory formation after mild COVID-19. Notes on the study in general: CD8+ contracting clones occupied EMRA, while CD4+ ones occupied mainly CM and EM. Day 15 to 85 contracting clones showed balanced CD4/CD8; later expanders leaned CD4+.

One entry per CDR3 protein, called by TCRdb with MiXCR from the 5' RACE reads. Of about 100,000 distinct CDR3 sequences detected, 11% appear once; the ten largest clones hold around 39%. The CDR3 length is 14 residues. Trimming removed 0 bases from V and 8 bases from J, with 11 bases in between. Germline-derived CDR1 and CDR2 are SGHTA and FQGNSA. Sequences were obtained from PBMCs or a T cell subset sorted from them (not recorded which). The chain uses TRBV7-2 and TRBJ2-1; tentatively, D is TRBD2 (5 bases). The TCR originated in a man between 18 and 29 years old who had mild COVID-19 (a few samples of this study predate the infection). Cell type and time point are not known. The CDR3 loop is CASSLAGVYHEQFF. CDR3 in DNA: TGTGCCAGCAGCTTAGCGGGAGTATACCATGAGCAGTTCTTC.